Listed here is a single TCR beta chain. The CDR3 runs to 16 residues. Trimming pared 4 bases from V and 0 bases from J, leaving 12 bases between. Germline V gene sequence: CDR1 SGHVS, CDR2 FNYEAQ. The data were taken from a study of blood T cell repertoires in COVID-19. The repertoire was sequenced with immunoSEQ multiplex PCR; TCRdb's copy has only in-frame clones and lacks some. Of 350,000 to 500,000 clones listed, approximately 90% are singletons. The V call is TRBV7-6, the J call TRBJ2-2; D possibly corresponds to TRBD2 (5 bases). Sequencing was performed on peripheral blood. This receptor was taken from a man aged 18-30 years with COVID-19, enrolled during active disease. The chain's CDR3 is CASSSIGGTNTGELFF. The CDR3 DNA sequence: TGTGCCAGCAGCTCCATCGGAGGAACGAACACCGGGGAGCTGTTTTTT.